Listed below are T cell receptor beta chains from one sample, sequenced in a study of T cells after yellow fever vaccination. Each CDR3 protein is one row after TCRdb ran MiXCR on the 5' RACE reads. The sample records approximately 510,000 distinct CDR3 sequences, about a fifth being singletons. This specimen was PBMCs, taken less than 25 days after the first yellow fever vaccination. The receptors come from a man aged 18 to 29 who received the YFV17D yellow fever vaccine. The CDR3 runs from the conserved cysteine through the conserved F or W. Fields, in order: J gene, V gene, clone size, D gene, CDR3 DNA, CDR3 protein. D genes are given only for firm matches. Some rows have no size entry. The others give once, few or many, or a class for an expanded clone.

J gene: TRBJ1-1; V gene: TRBV3-1; clone size: NA; D gene: NA; CDR3 DNA: TGTGCCAGCAGCCGGTCCAGGGTTGATGAAGCTTTCTTT; CDR3 protein: CASSRSRVDEAFF
J gene: TRBJ1-1; V gene: TRBV12-3/TRBV12-4; clone size: few; D gene: NA; CDR3 DNA: TGTGCCAGCACCCGGTGGGAGCGTTACACTGAAGCTTTCTTT; CDR3 protein: CASTRWERYTEAFF
J gene: TRBJ1-2; V gene: TRBV20-1; clone size: NA; D gene: NA; CDR3 DNA: TGCAGTGCTATTCTCGCCGTAGCTGGCTACACCTTC; CDR3 protein: CSAILAVAGYTF
J gene: TRBJ2-5; V gene: TRBV10-3; clone size: NA; D gene: NA; CDR3 DNA: TGTGCCCACACGCCTGGGGTTGAGACCCAGTACTTC; CDR3 protein: CAHTPGVETQYF
J gene: TRBJ1-2; V gene: TRBV7-2; clone size: few; D gene: TRBD1; CDR3 DNA: TGTGCCAGCAGCACAACGACAGGGAGCAACTATGGCTACACCTTC; CDR3 protein: CASSTTTGSNYGYTF
J gene: TRBJ2-3; V gene: TRBV10-2; clone size: NA; D gene: TRBD2; CDR3 DNA: TGCGCCAGCAGGGAATGGCAACTAGCGGGCGACTTGAGCACAGATACGCAGTATTTT; CDR3 protein: CASREWQLAGDLSTDTQYF
J gene: TRBJ1-2; V gene: TRBV20-1; clone size: NA; D gene: NA; CDR3 DNA: TGCAGTGCTAGAGATTTATCGTTAGGGATAATCTATGGCTACACCTTC; CDR3 protein: CSARDLSLGIIYGYTF
J gene: TRBJ1-5; V gene: TRBV28; clone size: NA; D gene: NA; CDR3 DNA: TGTGCCAGCGGATTTAACGGCAGGGACAATCAGCCCCAGCATTTT; CDR3 protein: CASGFNGRDNQPQHF
J gene: TRBJ2-7; V gene: TRBV5-1; clone size: NA; D gene: TRBD2; CDR3 DNA: TGCGCCAGCAGCCCGGGGAGGGTTGATCACTACGAGCAGTACTTC; CDR3 protein: CASSPGRVDHYEQYF
J gene: TRBJ2-3; V gene: TRBV5-1; clone size: few; D gene: NA; CDR3 DNA: TGCGCCAGCAGCCGGAGTCAGCCTAGCATTGCAGATACGCAGTATTTT; CDR3 protein: CASSRSQPSIADTQYF
J gene: TRBJ2-7; V gene: TRBV7-8; clone size: few; D gene: NA; CDR3 DNA: TGTGCCAGCAGCACAGACCCCTCCTACGAGCAGTACTTC; CDR3 protein: CASSTDPSYEQYF
J gene: TRBJ2-1; V gene: TRBV6-2/TRBV6-3; clone size: few; D gene: NA; CDR3 DNA: TGTGCCAGCAGTGGAGTAGACAATGAGCAGTTCTTC; CDR3 protein: CASSGVDNEQFF
J gene: TRBJ2-2; V gene: TRBV7-3; clone size: once; D gene: TRBD2; CDR3 DNA: TGTACCAGCAGCCTGGTCGGGACTAGCAACACCGGGGAGCTGTTTTTT; CDR3 protein: CTSSLVGTSNTGELFF
J gene: TRBJ2-5; V gene: TRBV18; clone size: many; D gene: NA; CDR3 DNA: TGTGCCAGCTCACCAGGGAGGGAGACCCAGTACTTC; CDR3 protein: CASSPGRETQYF